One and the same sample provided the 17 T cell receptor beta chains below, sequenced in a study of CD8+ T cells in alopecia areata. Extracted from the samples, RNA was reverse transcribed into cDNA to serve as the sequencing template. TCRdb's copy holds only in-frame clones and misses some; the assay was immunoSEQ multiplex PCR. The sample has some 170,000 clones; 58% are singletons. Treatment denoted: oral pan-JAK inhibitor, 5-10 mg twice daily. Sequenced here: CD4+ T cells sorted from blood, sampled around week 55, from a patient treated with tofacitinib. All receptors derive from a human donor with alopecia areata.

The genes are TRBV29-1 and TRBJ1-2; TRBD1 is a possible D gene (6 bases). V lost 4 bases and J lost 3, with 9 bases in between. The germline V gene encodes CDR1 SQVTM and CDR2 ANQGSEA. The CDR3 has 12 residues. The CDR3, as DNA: TGCAGCGTTGCCAGGGGAGACTATGGCTACACCTTC. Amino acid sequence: CSVARGDYGYTF.

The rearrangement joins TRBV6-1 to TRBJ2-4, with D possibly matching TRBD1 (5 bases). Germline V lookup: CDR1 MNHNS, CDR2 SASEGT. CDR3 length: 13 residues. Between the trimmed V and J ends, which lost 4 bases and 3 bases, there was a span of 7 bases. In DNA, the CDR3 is TGTGCCAGCAGTGCGACAGACAAAAACATTCAGTACTTC. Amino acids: CASSATDKNIQYF.

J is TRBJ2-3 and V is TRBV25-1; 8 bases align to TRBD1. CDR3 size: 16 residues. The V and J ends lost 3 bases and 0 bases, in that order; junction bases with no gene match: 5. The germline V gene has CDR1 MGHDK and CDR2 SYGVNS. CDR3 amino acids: CASSDSTGGSTDTQYF. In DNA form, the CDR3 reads TGTGCCAGCAGTGATTCCACAGGGGGAAGCACAGATACGCAGTATTTT.

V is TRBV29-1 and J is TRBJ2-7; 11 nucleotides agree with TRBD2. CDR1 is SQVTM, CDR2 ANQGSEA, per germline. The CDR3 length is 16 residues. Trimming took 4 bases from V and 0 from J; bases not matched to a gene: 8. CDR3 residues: CSVAPRLAGSSYEQYF. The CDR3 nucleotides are TGCAGCGTTGCCCCCCGACTAGCGGGGAGCTCCTACGAGCAGTACTTC.

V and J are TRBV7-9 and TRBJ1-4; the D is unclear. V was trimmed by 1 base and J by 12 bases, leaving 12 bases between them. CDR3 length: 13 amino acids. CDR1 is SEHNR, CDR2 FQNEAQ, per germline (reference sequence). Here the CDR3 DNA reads TGTGCCAGCAGCTTAGACTACCGCTCCCAACTGTTTTTT. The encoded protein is CASSLDYRSQLFF.

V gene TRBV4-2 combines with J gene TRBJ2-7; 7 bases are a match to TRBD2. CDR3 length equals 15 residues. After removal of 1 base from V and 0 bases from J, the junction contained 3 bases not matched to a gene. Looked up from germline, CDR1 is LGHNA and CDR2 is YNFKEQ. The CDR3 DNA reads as TGTGCCAGCAGCCAAGGGGCGGGGGACTCCTACGAGCAGTACTTC. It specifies CASSQGAGDSYEQYF.

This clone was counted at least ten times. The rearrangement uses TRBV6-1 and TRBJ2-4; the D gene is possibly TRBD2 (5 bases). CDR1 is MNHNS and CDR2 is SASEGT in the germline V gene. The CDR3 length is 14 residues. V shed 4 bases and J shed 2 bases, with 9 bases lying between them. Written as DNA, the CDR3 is TGTGCCAGCAGTGCGGGGTTCACCAAAAACATTCAGTACTTC. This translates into CASSAGFTKNIQYF.

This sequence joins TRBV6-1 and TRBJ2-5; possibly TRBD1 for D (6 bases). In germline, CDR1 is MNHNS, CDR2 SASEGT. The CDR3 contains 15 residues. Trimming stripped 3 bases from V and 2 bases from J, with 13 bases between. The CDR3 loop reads CASSEAQGSQETQYF. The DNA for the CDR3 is TGTGCCAGCAGTGAGGCACAGGGAAGTCAAGAGACCCAGTACTTC.

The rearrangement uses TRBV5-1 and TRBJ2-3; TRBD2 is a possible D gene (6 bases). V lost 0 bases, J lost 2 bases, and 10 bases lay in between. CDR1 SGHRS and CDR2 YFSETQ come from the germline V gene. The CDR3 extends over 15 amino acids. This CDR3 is CASSLDGLPTDTQYF. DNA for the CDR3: TGCGCCAGCAGCTTGGACGGACTACCCACAGATACGCAGTATTTT.

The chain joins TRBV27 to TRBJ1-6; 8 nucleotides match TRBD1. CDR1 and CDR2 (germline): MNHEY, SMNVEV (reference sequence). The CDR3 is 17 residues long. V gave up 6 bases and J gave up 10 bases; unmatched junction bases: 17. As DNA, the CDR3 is TGTGCCAGCAGCTACAGGAGTCAGGACAGGGTTGGCTCACCCCTCCACTTT. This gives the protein CASSYRSQDRVGSPLHF.

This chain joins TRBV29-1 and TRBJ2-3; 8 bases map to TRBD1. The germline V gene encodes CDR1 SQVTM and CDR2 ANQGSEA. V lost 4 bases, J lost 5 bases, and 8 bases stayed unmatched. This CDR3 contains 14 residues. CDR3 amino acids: CSVAVRGRVDTQYF. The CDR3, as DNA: TGCAGCGTTGCGGTCAGGGGGCGCGTAGATACGCAGTATTTT.

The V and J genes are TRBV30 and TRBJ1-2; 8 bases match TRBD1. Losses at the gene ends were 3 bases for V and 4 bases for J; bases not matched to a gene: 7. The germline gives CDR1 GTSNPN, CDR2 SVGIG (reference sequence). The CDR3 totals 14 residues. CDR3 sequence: CAWSRDRIAYGYTF. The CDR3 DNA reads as TGTGCCTGGAGCCGGGACAGGATCGCCTATGGCTACACCTTC.

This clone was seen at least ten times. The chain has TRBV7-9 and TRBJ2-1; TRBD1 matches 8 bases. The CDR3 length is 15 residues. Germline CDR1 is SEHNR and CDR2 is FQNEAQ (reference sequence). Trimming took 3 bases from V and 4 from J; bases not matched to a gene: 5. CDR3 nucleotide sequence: TGTGCCAGCAGCTTCCGGGACAGGATATACAATGAGCAGTTCTTC. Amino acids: CASSFRDRIYNEQFF. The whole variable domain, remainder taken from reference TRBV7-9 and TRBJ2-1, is DTGVSQNPRHKITKRGQNVTFRCDPISEHNRLYWYRQTLGQGPEFLTYFQNEAQLEKSRLLSDRFSAERPKGSFSTLEIQRTEQGDSAMYLCASSFRDRIYNEQFFGPGTRLTVL.

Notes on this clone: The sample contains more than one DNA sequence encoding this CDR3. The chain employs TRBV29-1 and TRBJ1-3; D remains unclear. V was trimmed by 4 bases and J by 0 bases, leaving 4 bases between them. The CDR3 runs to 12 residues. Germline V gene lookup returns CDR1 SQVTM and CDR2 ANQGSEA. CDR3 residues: CSVAVSGNTIYF. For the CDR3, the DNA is TGCAGCGTTGCAGTCTCTGGAAACACCATATATTTT.

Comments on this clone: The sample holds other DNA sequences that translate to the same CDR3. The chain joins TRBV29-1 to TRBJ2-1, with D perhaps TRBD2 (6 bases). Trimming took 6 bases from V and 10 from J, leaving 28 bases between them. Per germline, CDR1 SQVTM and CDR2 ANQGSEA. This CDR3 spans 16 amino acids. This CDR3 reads CSVADLGGRGPREQFF. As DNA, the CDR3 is TGCAGCGTCGCTGATCTCGGAGGGCGGGGTCCACGGGAGCAGTTCTTC.

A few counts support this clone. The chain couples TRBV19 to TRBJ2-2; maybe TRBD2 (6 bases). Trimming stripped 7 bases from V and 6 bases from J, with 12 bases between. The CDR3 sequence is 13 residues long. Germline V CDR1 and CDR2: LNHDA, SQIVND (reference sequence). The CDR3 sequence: CASTTRLAGELFF. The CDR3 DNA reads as TGTGCCAGTACCACAAGACTAGCCGGGGAGCTGTTTTTT.

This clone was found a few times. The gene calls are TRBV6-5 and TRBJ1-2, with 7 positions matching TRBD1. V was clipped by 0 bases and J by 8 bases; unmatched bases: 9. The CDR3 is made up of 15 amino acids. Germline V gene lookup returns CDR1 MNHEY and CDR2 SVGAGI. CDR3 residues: CASSYSNRGGRGYTF. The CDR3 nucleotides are TGTGCCAGCAGTTACTCTAACAGGGGCGGGAGAGGCTACACCTTC.